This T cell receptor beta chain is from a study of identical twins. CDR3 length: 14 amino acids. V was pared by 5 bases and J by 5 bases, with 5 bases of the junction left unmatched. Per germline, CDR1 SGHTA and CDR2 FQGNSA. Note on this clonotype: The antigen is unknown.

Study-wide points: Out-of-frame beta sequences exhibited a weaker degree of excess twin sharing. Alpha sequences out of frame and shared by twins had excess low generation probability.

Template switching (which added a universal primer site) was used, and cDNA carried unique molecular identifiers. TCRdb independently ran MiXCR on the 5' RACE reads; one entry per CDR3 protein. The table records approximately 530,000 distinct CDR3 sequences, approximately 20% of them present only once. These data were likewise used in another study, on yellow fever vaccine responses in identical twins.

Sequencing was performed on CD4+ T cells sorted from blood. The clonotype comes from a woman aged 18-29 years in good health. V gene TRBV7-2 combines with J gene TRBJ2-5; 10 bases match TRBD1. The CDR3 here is CASSIPGQGETQYF. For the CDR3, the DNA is TGTGCCAGCAGCATACCGGGACAGGGGGAGACCCAGTACTTC.